The 14 T cell receptor beta chains below come from one sample, sequenced in a study of shared clonotypes between healthy human individuals. Sequencing used immunoSEQ multiplex PCR; TCRdb keeps in-frame clones, though not all of them. The sample lists 950,000 to 1,100,000 clones; roughly 74% were seen once. The sample was memory CD4+ T cells from PBMCs. Subset given: CD45RA-negative fraction. Receptor source: a man younger than 30 in good health. Some clones in this sample may be carry-over from other donors' samples.

This clone was recorded once. The chain uses TRBV5-1 and TRBJ2-3; 7 nucleotides line up with TRBD2. Germline trimming cut 3 bases from V and 2 bases from J; bases unmatched to any gene: 12. This CDR3 is built from 17 residues. Per the germline V gene, CDR1 is SGHRS and CDR2 is YFSETQ. The CDR3 is CASSYPRGRESTDTQYF. For the CDR3, the DNA is TGCGCCAGCAGCTACCCCCGCGGGCGGGAGTCCACAGATACGCAGTATTTT.

The chain is built from TRBV18 and TRBJ2-3; D possibly uses TRBD1 or TRBD2 (5 bases each). Germline V lookup: CDR1 KGHSH, CDR2 LQKENI. Trimming cost V 8 bases and J 3 bases, with 18 bases left between them. The CDR3 covers 15 residues. CDR3 amino acids: CASRSRGAGTDTQYF. CDR3 sequence (DNA): TGTGCCAGCCGTAGTCGAGGGGCTGGGACAGATACGCAGTATTTT.

The chain joins TRBV4-3 to TRBJ1-5, with a tentative D call TRBD1 (5 bases). Germline V gene sequence: CDR1 LGHNA, CDR2 YSLEER. The CDR3 length is 14 residues. Between the trimmed V and J ends, which lost 4 bases and 2 bases, there was a span of 9 bases. The CDR3 region is CASSPDRRNQPQHF. The CDR3 bases are TGCGCCAGCAGCCCAGACAGACGCAATCAGCCCCAGCATTTT.

The chain joins TRBV9 to TRBJ1-2, with D perhaps matching TRBD1 (5 bases). This CDR3 is 12 amino acids long. Germline V lookup: CDR1 SGDLS, CDR2 YYNGEE. Trimming pared 5 bases from V and 10 bases from J, leaving 15 bases between. The CDR3 DNA reads as TGTGCCAGCAGTAGCGGGACGGGCGTCTACACCTTC. Protein sequence: CASSSGTGVYTF.

The V gene is TRBV5-6, the J gene TRBJ2-5; a possible D gene is TRBD2 (6 bases). Germline lookup yields CDR1 SGHDT and CDR2 YYEEEE. V gave up 3 bases and J gave up 5 bases, with 14 bases separating them. This CDR3 region has 14 residues. The CDR3 spells CASSSPGAGETQYF. In nucleotides, the CDR3 is TGTGCCAGCAGCTCCCCCGGGGCGGGGGAGACCCAGTACTTC.

The rearrangement links TRBV9 to TRBJ2-3; 14 bases are shared with TRBD2. V lost 2 bases to trimming and J lost 1 base; unmatched junction nucleotides: 0. CDR1 SGDLS and CDR2 YYNGEE come from the germline V gene. The CDR3 runs to 16 residues. The CDR3 coding sequence is TGTGCCAGCAGCGTGACTAGCGGGAGGGGCACAGATACGCAGTATTTT. Translating gives CASSVTSGRGTDTQYF. Looking up the rest from reference TRBV9 and TRBJ2-3 gives the full variable domain: DSGVTQTPKHLITATGQRVTLRCSPRSGDLSVYWYQQSLDQGLQFLIQYYNGEERAKGNILERFSAQQFPDLHSELNLSSLELGDSALYFCASSVTSGRGTDTQYFGPGTRLTVL.

This sequence joins TRBV14 and TRBJ2-4; TRBD2 agrees at 12 bases. From germline, CDR1 is SGHDN and CDR2 FVKESK. V lost 3 bases and J lost 0; bases outside the gene matches: 12. The CDR3 has 20 amino acids. The CDR3 loop is CASSQERTSGTTLAKNIQYF. DNA for the CDR3: TGTGCCAGCAGCCAGGAGAGGACTAGCGGGACCACTTTAGCCAAAAACATTCAGTACTTC.

Concerning this clone itself: Other nucleotide sequences from this sample produce the same CDR3. This rearrangement joins TRBV5-4 to TRBJ2-3; 10 bases match TRBD2. The J segment lost 3 bases and the V segment lost 3 bases, leaving 1 base of the junction unmatched. Looked up from germline, CDR1 is SGHNT and CDR2 is YYREEE (reference sequence). The CDR3 extends over 14 amino acids. The CDR3 DNA sequence: TGTGCCAGCAGCTCTAGCGGGAGTACAGATACGCAGTATTTT. Amino acid sequence: CASSSSGSTDTQYF.

The chain has TRBV2 and TRBJ2-7; no reliable D call. Trimming took off 5 bases at V and 4 bases at J, with 6 bases between the two ends. CDR1 is SNHLY, CDR2 FYNNEI, per germline. The CDR3 has 11 amino acids. The CDR3, as DNA: TGTGCCAGCAGTTATGCATACGAGCAGTACTTC. This encodes CASSYAYEQYF.

The chain has TRBV5-6 and TRBJ1-1; D not resolved. The CDR3 contains 13 residues. V was trimmed by 0 bases and J by 2 bases, leaving 5 bases between them. The germline gives CDR1 SGHDT, CDR2 YYEEEE. The CDR3 DNA reads as TGTGCCAGCAGCTTGGTAATTAACACTGAAGCTTTCTTT. This translates into CASSLVINTEAFF.

This clone was found a few times. This same CDR3 is encoded by further DNA sequences in the sample. The chain employs TRBV29-1 and TRBJ1-1; the match to TRBD1 covers 8 bases. V lost 4 bases to trimming and J lost 5 bases; unmatched junction nucleotides: 3. This CDR3 comprises 12 residues. Germline values: CDR1 SQVTM, CDR2 ANQGSEA. In DNA, the CDR3 is TGCAGCGTTGGGACAGGGAGAACTGAAGCTTTCTTT. Translated: CSVGTGRTEAFF. Using reference TRBV29-1 and TRBJ1-1 for the parts outside the CDR3, the full variable domain is SAVISQKPSRDICQRGTSLTIQCQVDSQVTMMFWYRQQPGQSLTLIATANQGSEATYESGFVIDKFPISRPNLTFSTLTVSNMSPEDSSIYLCSVGTGRTEAFFGQGTRLTVV.

The chain links TRBV4-2 to TRBJ2-3; TRBD2 matches at 9 bases. The trim removed 1 base at V and 6 bases at J, leaving 11 bases unmatched. CDR3 length: 17 residues. Germline V lookup: CDR1 LGHNA, CDR2 YNFKEQ. CDR3 amino acids: CASSQGAGGPAGDTQYF. The CDR3 DNA sequence: TGTGCCAGCAGCCAAGGGGCGGGAGGGCCAGCTGGTGATACGCAGTATTTT.

The V and J genes are TRBV18 and TRBJ2-3; D gene ambiguous. This CDR3 is built from 12 residues. The germline CDR1 and CDR2 sequences are KGHSH and LQKENI. Deletions cut 5 bases from V and 2 bases from J, with 5 bases between. CDR3 DNA: TGTGCCAGCTCAACCCTCACAGATACGCAGTATTTT. Translation: CASSTLTDTQYF.

This clone was counted only a few times. The chain joins TRBV27 to TRBJ1-1; no clear D. This CDR3 is 16 amino acids long. Looked up from germline, CDR1 is MNHEY and CDR2 is SMNVEV (reference sequence). V was cut by 8 bases and J by 0 bases, with 19 bases left in between. As DNA, the CDR3 is TGTGCCAGCCGTTCGGCCGGGAACGGCATGAACACTGAAGCTTTCTTT. Translated: CASRSAGNGMNTEAFF.